The clone carrying this TCR beta chain has a handful of counts. The germline V gene encodes CDR1 LNHDA and CDR2 SQIVND (reference sequence). Trimming took off 2 bases at V and 3 bases at J, with 10 bases between the two ends. This CDR3 contains 14 residues. The data were obtained in a study of T cell changes during pregnancy in multiple sclerosis. Produced via immunoSEQ multiplex PCR; TCRdb's table is partial and in-frame only. Found here are approximately 90,000 clones, roughly nine tenths of them singletons; the top ten hold less than 2%. This TCR was recovered from a female donor in good health, enrolled as a control in a pregnancy study. The starting material was peripheral blood, obtained after pregnancy. The genes are TRBV19 and TRBJ2-5; D is possibly TRBD1 (6 bases). The CDR3 region has the DNA TGTGCCAGTAGTATATCAGGGGTTGAAGAGACCCAGTACTTC. This codes for CASSISGVEETQYF.